These T cell receptor beta chains were read from a single sample in a study of metastatic and nonmetastatic thyroid tumors. TCRdb re-clonotyped the PCR reads through MiXCR. The sample lists under 55,000 clones; about a sixth were seen once. The sequenced material came from blood. These receptors were obtained from a female donor with papillary thyroid cancer or a benign thyroid nodule (not recorded which). Some clones in this sample may be carry-over from other donors' samples. Both conserved end residues are part of each CDR3. A D gene is named only where the DNA matches it firmly. The size entry is marked missing in some rows and otherwise reads once, few, many or a size class.

V gene: TRBV19; CDR3 length: 15; clone size: many; D gene: -; J gene: TRBJ2-7; CDR3 DNA: TGTGCCAGTAGCAAAACAGGGTGGGACTCCTACGAGCAGTACTTC; CDR3 protein: CASSKTGWDSYEQYF
V gene: TRBV6-5; CDR3 length: 16; clone size: few; D gene: -; J gene: TRBJ2-2; CDR3 DNA: TGTGCCAGCAGTTACTCTTCGGGTGTGGGGACCGGTGAGCTGTTTTTT; CDR3 protein: CASSYSSGVGTGELFF
V gene: TRBV20-1; CDR3 length: 17; clone size: -; D gene: TRBD2; J gene: TRBJ2-6; CDR3 DNA: TGCAGTGCTCCGACTAGCGGGATCTATTCTGGGGCCAACGTCCTGACTTTC; CDR3 protein: CSAPTSGIYSGANVLTF
V gene: TRBV20-1; CDR3 length: 15; clone size: -; D gene: -; J gene: TRBJ1-5; CDR3 DNA: TGCAGTGCTAGACCCTCCTTTGGGGCGAATCAGCCCCAGCATTTT; CDR3 protein: CSARPSFGANQPQHF
V gene: TRBV5-1; CDR3 length: 16; clone size: -; D gene: -; J gene: TRBJ2-1; CDR3 DNA: TGCGCCAGCAGCTTGGCCGGGACATTCATTGGCAATGAGCAGTTCTTC; CDR3 protein: CASSLAGTFIGNEQFF
V gene: TRBV19; CDR3 length: 13; clone size: many; D gene: -; J gene: TRBJ2-1; CDR3 DNA: TGTGCCAGTAGTATTAGGCGGGACAGTGAGCAGTTCTTC; CDR3 protein: CASSIRRDSEQFF
V gene: TRBV5-1; CDR3 length: 15; clone size: -; D gene: -; J gene: TRBJ2-5; CDR3 DNA: TGCGCCAGCAGCTTGTGGTCGACATACCAAGAGACCCAGTACTTC; CDR3 protein: CASSLWSTYQETQYF
V gene: TRBV30; CDR3 length: 14; clone size: many; D gene: -; J gene: TRBJ2-3; CDR3 DNA: TGTGCCTGGAGTGTGGGTCAAACCACAGATACGCAGTATTTT; CDR3 protein: CAWSVGQTTDTQYF
V gene: TRBV28; CDR3 length: 14; clone size: many; D gene: TRBD1; J gene: TRBJ2-7; CDR3 DNA: TGTGCCAGCAGTGTGGACAGGGGGTCCTACGAGCAGTACTTC; CDR3 protein: CASSVDRGSYEQYF
V gene: TRBV10-3; CDR3 length: 18; clone size: many; D gene: TRBD2; J gene: TRBJ2-2; CDR3 DNA: TGTGCCATCAGTGAGGTACTACTAGCGGCCCGGGGAACCGGGGAGCTGTTTTTT; CDR3 protein: CAISEVLLAARGTGELFF
V gene: TRBV7-6; CDR3 length: 15; clone size: -; D gene: TRBD2; J gene: TRBJ2-1; CDR3 DNA: TGTGCCAGCAGCTCCGGGACTAGAGGTTTAAATGAGCAGTTCTTC; CDR3 protein: CASSSGTRGLNEQFF
V gene: TRBV7-2; CDR3 length: 16; clone size: many; D gene: -; J gene: TRBJ2-1; CDR3 DNA: TGTGCCAGCAGCTTAGGGCCGGACCCTATCTTCAATGAGCAGTTCTTC; CDR3 protein: CASSLGPDPIFNEQFF
V gene: TRBV28; CDR3 length: 14; clone size: -; D gene: TRBD1; J gene: TRBJ2-7; CDR3 DNA: TGTGCCAGCAGTTTTAATCAGGGGGTCGGCGAGCAGTACTTC; CDR3 protein: CASSFNQGVGEQYF
V gene: TRBV6-1; CDR3 length: 15; clone size: few; D gene: -; J gene: TRBJ2-6; CDR3 DNA: TGTGCCAGATACACCGGGAACTCTGGGGCCAACGTCCTGACTTTC; CDR3 protein: CARYTGNSGANVLTF
V gene: TRBV28; CDR3 length: 13; clone size: many; D gene: -; J gene: TRBJ2-1; CDR3 DNA: TGTGCCAGCAGTTCCCGTCGGGACAATGAGCAGTTCTTC; CDR3 protein: CASSSRRDNEQFF
V gene: TRBV20-1; CDR3 length: 16; clone size: many; D gene: TRBD2; J gene: TRBJ2-1; CDR3 DNA: TGCAGTGCTAGAGCTGGGACTAGGGGATACGATGGGGAGCAGTTCTTC; CDR3 protein: CSARAGTRGYDGEQFF
V gene: TRBV6-5; CDR3 length: 16; clone size: -; D gene: TRBD2; J gene: TRBJ2-1; CDR3 DNA: TGTGCCAGCAGTTACTCCCCTAGCGGGAGCTACAATGAGCAGTTCTTC; CDR3 protein: CASSYSPSGSYNEQFF
V gene: TRBV12-3/TRBV12-4; CDR3 length: 12; clone size: many; D gene: -; J gene: TRBJ2-1; CDR3 DNA: TGTGCCAGCAGCCGAGACTTCATTTTGGAGTTCTTC; CDR3 protein: CASSRDFILEFF
V gene: TRBV7-7; CDR3 length: 16; clone size: -; D gene: TRBD2; J gene: TRBJ2-1; CDR3 DNA: TGTGCTAGCAGCTTAGGTCTAGCGGGAGGCGACAATGAGCGGTTCTTC; CDR3 protein: CASSLGLAGGDNERFF
V gene: TRBV10-1; CDR3 length: 17; clone size: many; D gene: TRBD1; J gene: TRBJ1-4; CDR3 DNA: TGCGCCAGCAGAGCCGACAGGGGGCGCAGCTCTGAGGAAAAACTGTTTTTT; CDR3 protein: CASRADRGRSSEEKLFF
V gene: TRBV14; CDR3 length: 15; clone size: many; D gene: TRBD2; J gene: TRBJ2-7; CDR3 DNA: TGTGCCAGCAGCCCTTCTAGCGGGAGGCCCTACGAGCAGTACTTC; CDR3 protein: CASSPSSGRPYEQYF
V gene: TRBV19; CDR3 length: 12; clone size: many; D gene: -; J gene: TRBJ2-1; CDR3 DNA: TGTGCCAGTAGTTATTTCGGCGATGAGCAGTTCTTC; CDR3 protein: CASSYFGDEQFF
V gene: TRBV7-8; CDR3 length: 16; clone size: -; D gene: TRBD2; J gene: TRBJ2-7; CDR3 DNA: TGTGCCAGCAGCTCCGGAAGCGGGAGTGCTATCTACGAGCAGTACTTC; CDR3 protein: CASSSGSGSAIYEQYF
V gene: TRBV6-1; CDR3 length: 15; clone size: many; D gene: -; J gene: TRBJ2-7; CDR3 DNA: TGTGCCAGCAGTCTAGGGACCCGAAGGCCCTACGAGCAGTACTTC; CDR3 protein: CASSLGTRRPYEQYF
V gene: TRBV11-2; CDR3 length: 17; clone size: -; D gene: -; J gene: TRBJ2-7; CDR3 DNA: TGTGCCAGCAGCTTCCGCCCCACCATTCGGGGAGAGGGAGAGCAGTACTTC; CDR3 protein: CASSFRPTIRGEGEQYF
V gene: TRBV5-1; CDR3 length: 13; clone size: many; D gene: -; J gene: TRBJ2-3; CDR3 DNA: TGCGCCAGCAGCTTGGATTCCCTAGGTACGCAGTATTTT; CDR3 protein: CASSLDSLGTQYF
V gene: TRBV6-1; CDR3 length: 15; clone size: medium-sized; D gene: -; J gene: TRBJ1-2; CDR3 DNA: TGTGCCAGCAGTGAAGCATCTACAGGGAGTGGTGGCTACACCTTC; CDR3 protein: CASSEASTGSGGYTF
V gene: TRBV3-1; CDR3 length: 14; clone size: few; D gene: -; J gene: TRBJ1-6; CDR3 DNA: TGTGCCAGCAGCCAAGGGACAGATAATTCACCCCTCCACTTT; CDR3 protein: CASSQGTDNSPLHF
V gene: TRBV28; CDR3 length: 11; clone size: many; D gene: -; J gene: TRBJ2-1; CDR3 DNA: TGTGCCAGCAGTCCCCCAGGGGAGCAGTTCTTC; CDR3 protein: CASSPPGEQFF
V gene: TRBV18; CDR3 length: 15; clone size: -; D gene: -; J gene: TRBJ1-3; CDR3 DNA: TGTGCCAGCTCAGCGGGGACGGCCCAGGGAAACACCATATATTTT; CDR3 protein: CASSAGTAQGNTIYF
V gene: TRBV13; CDR3 length: 17; clone size: many; D gene: -; J gene: TRBJ1-2; CDR3 DNA: TGTGCCAGCAGCTTTCGGACCGCTTCCCAACGAGTCTATGGCTACACCTTC; CDR3 protein: CASSFRTASQRVYGYTF
V gene: TRBV11-1; CDR3 length: 13; clone size: many; D gene: -; J gene: TRBJ2-1; CDR3 DNA: TGTGCCAGCAGTCCTACTAGTAACAATGAGCAGTTCTTC; CDR3 protein: CASSPTSNNEQFF
V gene: TRBV10-3; CDR3 length: 14; clone size: -; D gene: -; J gene: TRBJ2-5; CDR3 DNA: TGTGCCATCAGTGAGTCTATCGGGAAAGATACCCAGTACTTC; CDR3 protein: CAISESIGKDTQYF
V gene: TRBV11-2; CDR3 length: 14; clone size: many; D gene: -; J gene: TRBJ2-3; CDR3 DNA: TGTGCCAGCAGCTTAGATCTTCCGTATGATACGCAGTATTTT; CDR3 protein: CASSLDLPYDTQYF
V gene: TRBV4-1; CDR3 length: 18; clone size: -; D gene: TRBD1; J gene: TRBJ2-7; CDR3 DNA: TGCGCCAGCAGCCAAGATCAGCACACAGGGGGCGATTACTACGAGCAGTACTTC; CDR3 protein: CASSQDQHTGGDYYEQYF
V gene: TRBV20-1; CDR3 length: 14; clone size: many; D gene: -; J gene: TRBJ1-2; CDR3 DNA: TGCAGTGCTAGAGGGGGTACAGTCTCTAATGGCTACACCTTC; CDR3 protein: CSARGGTVSNGYTF
V gene: TRBV6-1; CDR3 length: 14; clone size: few; D gene: TRBD1; J gene: TRBJ1-6; CDR3 DNA: TGTGCCAGCAGGAACAGGGGAGCGAATTCACCCCTCCACTTT; CDR3 protein: CASRNRGANSPLHF
V gene: TRBV19; CDR3 length: 14; clone size: many; D gene: TRBD2; J gene: TRBJ2-3; CDR3 DNA: TGTGCCAGTAAGGGGACTAGGGACGCAGATACGCAGTATTTT; CDR3 protein: CASKGTRDADTQYF
V gene: TRBV3-1; CDR3 length: 15; clone size: many; D gene: TRBD2; J gene: TRBJ2-1; CDR3 DNA: TGTGCCAGCAGCCGCGGGAGAAGCTCCTACAATGAGCAGTTCTTC; CDR3 protein: CASSRGRSSYNEQFF
V gene: TRBV28; CDR3 length: 15; clone size: many; D gene: -; J gene: TRBJ1-5; CDR3 DNA: TGTGCCAGCAGCCGAGGGCCCTTGAGCAATCAGCCCCAGCATTTT; CDR3 protein: CASSRGPLSNQPQHF